Below, 9 T cell receptor beta chains from the same sample are listed, as sequenced in a study of T-cell reconstitution after alpha-beta-depleted transplantation in children. It was with unique molecular identifiers that the TCRbeta library was prepared. TCRdb reanalysed the PCR reads using MiXCR and keeps one entry per CDR3 protein. The sample shows about 540,000 distinct CDR3 sequences, about 16% of them seen only once. The sample consisted of PBMCs from the stem cell graft donor, taken from the stem cell graft. These receptors came from a human donor who donated a stem cell graft to a child with acute lymphoblastic leukemia.

Notes on this clonotype: One junction end does not reproduce the germline sequence, and a read error may be involved. V and J are TRBV6-1 and TRBJ2-7; D possibly matches TRBD1 or TRBD2 (5 bases each). From germline, CDR1 is MNHNS and CDR2 SASEGT. CDR3 length equals 14 residues. CDR3 nucleotides: TGTGCCAGCCAGCTCCGGGACGGGTACTACGCGCAGTACTTC. This sequence encodes CASQLRDGYYAQYF.

The chain employs TRBV12-3 or TRBV12-4 and TRBJ2-1; D may be TRBD2 (6 bases). The V gene lost 3 bases and the J gene lost 8 bases, with 26 bases spanning the gap. This CDR3 is 18 amino acids long. CDR3 nucleotide sequence: TGTGCCAGCAGTTTGGGTCTCAGCCTCGGCGGGGTTTCGGATGAGCAGTTCTTC. Translated, it gives CASSLGLSLGGVSDEQFF.

This clonotype was counted between two and nine times. The gene calls are TRBV29-1 and TRBJ2-2; D possibly uses TRBD1 or TRBD2 (5 bases each). This CDR3 contains 15 residues. V shed 4 bases and J shed 4 bases, with 16 bases lying between them. Germline V gene data show CDR1 as SQVTM and CDR2 as ANQGSEA. The CDR3 protein is CSVVLREGSTGELFF. CDR3 in DNA: TGCAGCGTTGTACTGCGTGAGGGGAGCACCGGGGAGCTGTTTTTT.

Only a few counts were recorded for this clonotype. V is TRBV20-1 and J is TRBJ2-1; TRBD2 might be the D (5 bases). CDR3 size: 15 residues. Trimming took 5 bases from V and 6 from J, leaving 20 bases between them. Germline-derived CDR1 and CDR2 are DFQATT and SNEGSKA (reference sequence). The CDR3 here is CSAPLPGFHSNEQFF. CDR3 in DNA: TGCAGTGCTCCTCTTCCGGGATTTCACAGCAATGAGCAGTTCTTC.

V is TRBV7-8 and J is TRBJ2-1; no clear D. The CDR3 is 14 amino acids. Trimming removed 7 bases from V and 3 bases from J, with 13 bases in between. Germline CDR1 reads SGHVS; CDR2 reads FQNEAQ. The CDR3 loop is CASTPGPSYNEQFF. Written as DNA, the CDR3 is TGTGCCAGCACCCCGGGCCCCAGCTACAATGAGCAGTTCTTC.

V is TRBV20-1 and J is TRBJ2-1; TRBD2 aligns across 9 bases. The CDR3 covers 13 residues. Germline V CDR1 and CDR2: DFQATT, SNEGSKA (reference sequence). V shed 7 bases, J shed 6 bases, and the junction held 7 bases outside the gene matches. The CDR3 protein is CSVAGVTPNEQFF. The CDR3 nucleotides read TGCAGTGTAGCGGGAGTAACACCCAATGAGCAGTTCTTC.

V usage is TRBV12-3 or TRBV12-4 and J usage is TRBJ1-5, with D perhaps TRBD1 (6 bases). CDR3 size: 12 residues. V lost 4 bases and J lost 8, with 9 bases in between. The CDR3 region is CASSSGQKPQHF. Here the CDR3 DNA reads TGTGCCAGCAGTTCCGGACAGAAGCCCCAGCATTTT.

In this sample, this clonotype turned up many times. The rearrangement links TRBV12-3 or TRBV12-4 to TRBJ1-4; D is unresolved. V lost 2 bases and J lost 2, with 6 bases in between. CDR3 length equals 14 residues. The CDR3 protein is CASSLTPTNEKLFF. CDR3 DNA: TGTGCCAGCAGTTTAACCCCCACTAATGAAAAACTGTTTTTT.

This clonotype was seen more than once but under ten times. CDR3 amino acids: CASSWTGGNTEAFF. CDR3 coding DNA: TGCGCCAGCAGCTGGACAGGGGGGAACACTGAAGCTTTCTTT. This chain joins TRBV5-1 and TRBJ1-1; TRBD1 agrees at 10 bases. The CDR3 sequence is 14 residues long. In germline, CDR1 is SGHRS, CDR2 YFSETQ. Trimming at V came to 3 bases and at J to 1 base, leaving 0 bases not matched to a gene.